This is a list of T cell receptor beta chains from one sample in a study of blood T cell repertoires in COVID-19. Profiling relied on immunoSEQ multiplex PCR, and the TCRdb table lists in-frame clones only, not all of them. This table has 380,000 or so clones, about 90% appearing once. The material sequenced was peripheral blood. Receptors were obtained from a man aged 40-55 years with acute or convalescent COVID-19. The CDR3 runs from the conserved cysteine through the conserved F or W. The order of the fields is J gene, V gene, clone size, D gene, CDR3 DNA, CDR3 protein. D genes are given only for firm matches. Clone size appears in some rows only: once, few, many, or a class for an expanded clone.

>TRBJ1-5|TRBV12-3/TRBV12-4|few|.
TGTGCCAGCAGTTTACAGGGCAATCAGCCCCAGCATTTT
CASSLQGNQPQHF
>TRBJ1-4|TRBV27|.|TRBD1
TGTGCCAGCAGTCCCCCGGACAGGGTTGAAAAACTGTTTTTT
CASSPPDRVEKLFF
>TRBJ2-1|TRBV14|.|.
TGTGCCAGCAGCATCGCGAGGGGGGGAGGTGAGCAGTTCTTC
CASSIARGGGEQFF
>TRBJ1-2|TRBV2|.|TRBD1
TGTGCCAGCAGTACTTTGGAGGACAGGGGCAACTATGGCTACACCTTC
CASSTLEDRGNYGYTF
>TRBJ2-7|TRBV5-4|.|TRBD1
TGTGCCAGCAGCTTGGCCCCGGGACAGGGTACGTCCGAGCAGTACTTC
CASSLAPGQGTSEQYF
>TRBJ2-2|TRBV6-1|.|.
TGTGCCAGCAGTGAAGAGACAGGCATGAGTGGCACCGGGGAGCTGTTTTTT
CASSEETGMSGTGELFF
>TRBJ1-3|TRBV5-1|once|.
TGCGCCAGCAGCTTGATTTCAGGGGCTAGCACCATATATTTT
CASSLISGASTIYF
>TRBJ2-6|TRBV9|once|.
TGTGCCAGCAGCGTACGGTACTCTGGGGCCAACGTCCTGACTTTC
CASSVRYSGANVLTF
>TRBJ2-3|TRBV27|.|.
TGTGCCAGCAGTTTAGAGTGGGCCACAGATACGCAGTATTTT
CASSLEWATDTQYF
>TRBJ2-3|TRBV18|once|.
TGTGCCAGCTCACCAGCGATTAGCACAGATACGCAGTATTTT
CASSPAISTDTQYF